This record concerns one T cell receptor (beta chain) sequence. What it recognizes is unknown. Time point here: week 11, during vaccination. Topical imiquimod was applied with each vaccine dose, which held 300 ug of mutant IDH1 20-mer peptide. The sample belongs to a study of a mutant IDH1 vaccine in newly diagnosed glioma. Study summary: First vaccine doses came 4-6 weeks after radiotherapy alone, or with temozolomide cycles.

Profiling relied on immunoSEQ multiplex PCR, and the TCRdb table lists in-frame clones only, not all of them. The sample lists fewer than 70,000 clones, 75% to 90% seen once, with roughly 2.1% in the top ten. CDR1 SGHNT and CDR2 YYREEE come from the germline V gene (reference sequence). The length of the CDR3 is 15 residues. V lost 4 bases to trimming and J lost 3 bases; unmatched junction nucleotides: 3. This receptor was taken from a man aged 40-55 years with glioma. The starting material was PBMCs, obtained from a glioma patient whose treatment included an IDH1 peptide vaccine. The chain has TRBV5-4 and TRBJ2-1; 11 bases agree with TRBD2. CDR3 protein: CASSQTSGVYNEQFF. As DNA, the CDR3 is TGTGCCAGCAGCCAGACTAGCGGGGTCTACAATGAGCAGTTCTTC.